What follows are 25 T cell receptor beta chains derived from one specimen sequenced in a study of T-cell memory formation after mild COVID-19. TCRdb fed the 5' RACE reads into MiXCR, producing one record per CDR3 protein. The table has around 250,000 distinct CDR3 sequences, 15% seen once. Input material: PBMCs or a T cell subset sorted from them (not recorded which). The receptor set was obtained from an adult woman who had mild COVID-19 (a few samples of this study predate the infection). Cell type and time point are not known.

This clonotype was seen a handful of times. The chain employs TRBV10-3 and TRBJ2-4; 7 bases are shared with TRBD1. The germline gives CDR1 ENHRY, CDR2 SYGVKD. CDR3 length: 14 residues. Trimming removed 4 bases from V and 3 bases from J; junction bases left unmatched: 3. The CDR3: CAISVGQDKNIQYF. In DNA, the CDR3 is TGTGCCATCAGTGTTGGACAGGACAAAAACATTCAGTACTTC.

This chain connects TRBV20-1 to TRBJ2-3, with 9 bases aligning to TRBD1. The junction had 5 bases not matched to a gene; V was cut back by 5 bases and J by 2 bases. The CDR3 has 14 residues. CDR1 and CDR2 from the germline V gene are DFQATT and SNEGSKA (reference sequence). The DNA for the CDR3 is TGCAGTGCTTCCGGGACAGGGCTCACAGATACGCAGTATTTT. Residues: CSASGTGLTDTQYF.

Ten or more counts support this clonotype. This rearrangement joins TRBV5-1 to TRBJ1-1, with D perhaps matching TRBD1 (5 bases). Germline V gene sequence: CDR1 SGHRS, CDR2 YFSETQ. Trimming removed 4 bases at V and 0 bases at J, with 16 bases between. CDR3 length: 16 residues. The CDR3, as DNA: TGCGCCAGCAGCGTGGAGGGAGGGACGGTGAACACTGAAGCTTTCTTT. This codes for CASSVEGGTVNTEAFF.

The chain recombines TRBV6-6 with TRBJ1-1, with D uncertain. The V end was cut by 0 bases, the J end by 0 bases, with 5 bases between. Germline-derived CDR1 and CDR2 are MNHNY and SVGAGI (reference sequence). The CDR3 contains 14 residues. The CDR3 loop is CASSYSSMNTEAFF. As DNA, the CDR3 is TGTGCCAGCAGTTACTCCAGCATGAACACTGAAGCTTTCTTT.

There are a few counts of this clonotype. V and J are TRBV4-1 and TRBJ2-1; D gene uncertain. Deletions cut 7 bases from V and 0 bases from J, with 19 bases between. This CDR3 has 17 residues. The germline V gene encodes CDR1 MGHRA and CDR2 YSYEKL. In DNA, the CDR3 is TGCGCCAGCACCGATCGCCCACTACCTCTCTCCTACAATGAGCAGTTCTTC. It encodes CASTDRPLPLSYNEQFF.

This clonotype was detected a few times. The rearrangement joins TRBV4-3 to TRBJ1-2, with TRBD1 as a possible D gene (5 bases). Germline-derived CDR1 and CDR2 are LGHNA and YSLEER. This CDR3 has 15 amino acids. With 0 bases removed from V and 4 bases from J, the gap between germline ends came to 12 bases. The CDR3 sequence is CASSQDTGTGYGYTF. In nucleotides, the CDR3 is TGCGCCAGCAGCCAAGATACCGGGACCGGCTATGGCTACACCTTC.

The sample holds many counts of this clonotype. The CDR3 sequence is CASSFLGDEQFF. The CDR3 bases are TGTGCCAGCAGCTTTCTGGGCGATGAGCAGTTCTTC. The gene calls are TRBV5-8 and TRBJ2-1; D ambiguous. Per germline, CDR1 SGHTS and CDR2 YDEGEE. This CDR3 is 12 amino acids long. The V gene lost 2 bases and the J gene lost 8 bases, with 8 bases spanning the gap.

V and J are TRBV6-2 or TRBV6-3 and TRBJ1-3, with TRBD1 as a possible D gene (5 bases). The V and J ends lost 5 bases and 4 bases respectively, with 12 bases between them. Germline loops: CDR1 MNHEY, CDR2 SVGEGT. The CDR3 has 14 residues. CDR3 region: CASSRDRDGNTIYF. The CDR3 DNA reads TGTGCCAGCAGTCGCGACAGAGACGGAAACACCATATATTTT.

This clonotype was counted at least ten times. This sequence joins TRBV20-1 and TRBJ1-2; 7 bases fit TRBD1. V shed 0 bases, J shed 6 bases, and the junction held 7 bases outside the gene matches. The CDR3 is 14 residues long. Per the germline V gene, CDR1 is DFQATT and CDR2 is SNEGSKA (reference sequence). The CDR3 loop reads CSARDPRRGNGYTF. The CDR3 DNA reads TGCAGTGCTAGAGATCCCCGCAGGGGGAATGGCTACACCTTC.

The V call is TRBV14, the J call TRBJ2-3; a possible D gene is TRBD2 (5 bases). CDR3 length: 15 amino acids. Germline assignment: CDR1 SGHDN and CDR2 FVKESK. Trimming pared 1 base from V and 3 bases from J, leaving 11 bases between. The DNA for the CDR3 is TGTGCCAGCAGCCAAGGAGGGTTAAAGACAGATACGCAGTATTTT. Protein sequence: CASSQGGLKTDTQYF. Using reference TRBV14 and TRBJ2-3 for the parts outside the CDR3, the full variable domain is EAGVTQFPSHSVIEKGQTVTLRCDPISGHDNLYWYRRVMGKEIKFLLHFVKESKQDESGMPNNRFLAERTGGTYSTLKVQPAELEDSGVYFCASSQGGLKTDTQYFGPGTRLTVL.

This clonotype was seen a handful of times. V and J are TRBV14 and TRBJ2-7; 7 bases align to TRBD1. The length of the CDR3 is 14 residues. J gave up 3 bases and V 1 base, and 3 bases lay outside the gene matches. CDR1 is SGHDN, CDR2 FVKESK, per germline. CDR3 amino acids: CASSQGRGLYEQYF. The CDR3, as DNA: TGTGCCAGCAGCCAAGGAAGGGGGCTCTACGAGCAGTACTTC.

The rearrangement uses TRBV6-9 and TRBJ2-5; D is ambiguous. The CDR3 has 16 residues. The germline CDR1 and CDR2 sequences are MNHGY and SVAAGI. V was pared by 2 bases and J by 3 bases, with 16 bases between. CDR3 sequence (DNA): TGTGCCAGCAGTTATCCCTTTGTCGCCGATGAAGAGACCCAGTACTTC. This gives the protein CASSYPFVADEETQYF.

The chain uses TRBV20-1 and TRBJ2-5, with TRBD2 identical over 10 bases. The V gene end was trimmed by 1 base and the J gene end by 2 bases; junction bases not matched to a gene: 7. Germline CDR1 is DFQATT and CDR2 is SNEGSKA (reference sequence). This CDR3 contains 16 residues. The CDR3 region has the DNA TGCAGTGCTAGAGGTTCCCTAGCGGGAGAACAAGAGACCCAGTACTTC. It is translated as CSARGSLAGEQETQYF.

The chain couples TRBV4-1 to TRBJ2-1; D tentatively fits TRBD1 or TRBD2 (5 bases each). The CDR3 is 14 residues long. Germline V gene data show CDR1 as MGHRA and CDR2 as YSYEKL. Trimming took 5 bases from V and 9 from J, leaving 17 bases between them. CDR3 loop: CASSSLPGAFEQFF. CDR3 bases: TGCGCCAGCAGCTCCTTACCCGGGGCGTTTGAGCAGTTCTTC.

The table lists this clonotype with a few counts. CDR3: CASSLLQGTTEAFF. The CDR3 DNA is TGCGCCAGCAGCTTGCTACAGGGGACAACTGAAGCTTTCTTT. This chain links TRBV5-1 with TRBJ1-1; 7 bases align to TRBD1. The trim removed 1 base at V and 5 bases at J, leaving 5 bases unmatched. CDR3 length equals 14 residues. The germline V gene has CDR1 SGHRS and CDR2 YFSETQ.

The chain carries TRBV5-1 and TRBJ1-2; maybe TRBD1 (6 bases). The CDR3 sequence is 16 residues long. Trimming pared 2 bases from V and 2 bases from J, leaving 16 bases between. Germline loops: CDR1 SGHRS, CDR2 YFSETQ. For the CDR3, the DNA is TGCGCCAGCAGCTTAGACGGTTGGACAGACAACTATGGCTACACCTTC. It encodes CASSLDGWTDNYGYTF. The variable domain in full, with the rest retrieved from reference TRBV5-1 and TRBJ1-2, is KAGVTQTPRYLIKTRGQQVTLSCSPISGHRSVSWYQQTPGQGLQFLFEYFSETQRNKGNFPGRFSGRQFSNSRSEMNVSTLELGDSALYLCASSLDGWTDNYGYTFGSGTRLTVV.

This chain uses TRBV7-2 with TRBJ2-5, with 7 bases matching TRBD1. CDR3 length: 14 amino acids. V gave up 2 bases and J gave up 3 bases; unmatched junction bases: 3. Per the germline V gene, CDR1 is SGHTA and CDR2 is FQGNSA. In nucleotides, the CDR3 is TGTGCCAGCAGCTTAAGGGACAGAGAAGAGACCCAGTACTTC. Translated, it gives CASSLRDREETQYF.

The chain employs TRBV27 and TRBJ2-1, with D possibly called TRBD1 or TRBD2 (5 bases each). The CDR3 runs 13 residues. The V end was cut by 4 bases, the J end by 8 bases, with 12 bases between. The germline V gene encodes CDR1 MNHEY and CDR2 SMNVEV (reference sequence). CDR3 region: CASSWGYGHEQFF. The CDR3 nucleotides are TGTGCCAGCAGTTGGGGGTACGGGCATGAGCAGTTCTTC.

CDR3 in DNA: TGTGCCAGCAGGCAGGGGAAAGCTATTTCCTACGAGCAGTACTTC. Translation: CASRQGKAISYEQYF. The rearrangement joins TRBV6-5 to TRBJ2-7, with D maybe TRBD1 (6 bases). Germline CDR1 and CDR2: MNHEY and SVGAGI. The CDR3 length is 15 residues. V was clipped by 6 bases and J by 1 base, with 16 bases between them.

This rearrangement joins TRBV2 to TRBJ2-7, with D tentatively TRBD1 (5 bases). The length of the CDR3 is 13 residues. V shed 4 bases and J shed 9 bases, with 16 bases lying between them. Germline V gives CDR1 SNHLY, CDR2 FYNNEI. The CDR3 reads CASSGQTYVGQYF. CDR3 sequence (DNA): TGTGCCAGCAGTGGACAGACCTACGTCGGGCAGTACTTC.

In its sample, this clonotype was seen a few times. J is TRBJ2-1 and V is TRBV20-1; 8 nucleotides agree with TRBD1. Germline-derived CDR1 and CDR2 are DFQATT and SNEGSKA (reference sequence). After removal of 6 bases from V and 1 base from J, the junction contained 8 bases not matched to a gene. The CDR3 has 15 amino acids. In DNA, the CDR3 is TGCAGTGCCCAAGACAGGGGATGGTCCTACAATGAGCAGTTCTTC. It specifies CSAQDRGWSYNEQFF.

This clonotype was observed at least ten times. The V call is TRBV9, the J call TRBJ2-1; D is uncertain. The V end was cut by 0 bases, the J end by 8 bases, with 12 bases between. The CDR3 consists of 14 residues. Germline V gene sequence: CDR1 SGDLS, CDR2 YYNGEE. The CDR3 protein is CASSVGLLGDEQFF. The CDR3 DNA sequence: TGTGCCAGCAGCGTAGGATTGCTCGGCGATGAGCAGTTCTTC.

This chain uses TRBV3-1 with TRBJ2-1; D might be TRBD1 or TRBD2, each matching 6 bases. The CDR3 sequence is 15 residues long. Trimming removed 2 bases at V and 5 bases at J, with 13 bases between. In germline, CDR1 is LGHDT, CDR2 YNNKEL (reference sequence). The CDR3: CASSQRGVSHNEQFF. CDR3 DNA sequence: TGTGCCAGCAGCCAAAGGGGGGTCTCGCACAATGAGCAGTTCTTC.

This clonotype has more than one count but fewer than ten. The J gene is TRBJ1-4, the V gene TRBV14; 8 nucleotides match TRBD1. The CDR3 has 15 amino acids. Germline CDR1 is SGHDN and CDR2 is FVKESK. The V gene end was trimmed by 5 bases and the J gene end by 7 bases; junction bases not matched to a gene: 9. The chain's CDR3 is CASSSLTGEGEKLFF. In nucleotides, the CDR3 is TGTGCCAGCAGCTCTCTGACAGGGGAGGGTGAAAAACTGTTTTTT. Supplemented by reference TRBV14 and TRBJ1-4, the full variable domain reads EAGVTQFPSHSVIEKGQTVTLRCDPISGHDNLYWYRRVMGKEIKFLLHFVKESKQDESGMPNNRFLAERTGGTYSTLKVQPAELEDSGVYFCASSSLTGEGEKLFFGSGTQLSVL.

This clonotype was counted only a few times. The V call is TRBV12-3 or TRBV12-4, the J call TRBJ1-1; 12 positions agree with TRBD1. This CDR3 is built from 20 residues. The trim removed 5 bases at V and 2 bases at J, leaving 18 bases unmatched. The CDR3 nucleotides read TGTGCCAGCAGTCCCGCCCGGGACAGGGGGCCCGAAACCCCCAACACTGAAGCTTTCTTT. It yields the protein CASSPARDRGPETPNTEAFF.